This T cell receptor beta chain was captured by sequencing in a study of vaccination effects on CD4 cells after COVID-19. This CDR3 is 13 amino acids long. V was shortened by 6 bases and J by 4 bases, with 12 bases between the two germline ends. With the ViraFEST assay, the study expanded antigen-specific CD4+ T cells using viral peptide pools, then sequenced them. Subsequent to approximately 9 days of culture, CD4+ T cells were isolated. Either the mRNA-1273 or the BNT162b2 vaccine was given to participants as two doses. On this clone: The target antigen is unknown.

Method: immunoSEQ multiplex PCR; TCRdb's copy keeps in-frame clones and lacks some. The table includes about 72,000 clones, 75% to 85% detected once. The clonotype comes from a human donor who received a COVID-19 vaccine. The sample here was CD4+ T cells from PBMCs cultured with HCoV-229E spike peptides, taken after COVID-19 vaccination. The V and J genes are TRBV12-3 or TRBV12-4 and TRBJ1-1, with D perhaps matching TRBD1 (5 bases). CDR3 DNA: TGTGCCAGCAGGCAGGGACTGGGCACTGAAGCTTTCTTT. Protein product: CASRQGLGTEAFF.